This entry features one TCR beta chain sequence. The sample comes from a study of PD-1 blockade in classical Hodgkin lymphoma. Overall study context: Intravenous infusions of nivolumab 3 mg/kg reached patients every 2 weeks.

Each patient relapsed following autologous stem cell transplantation, and prior brentuximab vedotin exposure differed. TCRdb keeps only in-frame clones here, not all; method: immunoSEQ multiplex PCR. The sample has about 58,000 clones, around nine tenths seen once; the top ten hold roughly 5%. The germline V gene encodes CDR1 MNHEY and CDR2 SVGAGI. V lost 6 bases, J lost 2 bases, and 13 bases lay in between. This CDR3 has 14 amino acids. This TCR came from a human donor with classical Hodgkin lymphoma. Sequenced here: peripheral blood mononuclear cells (PBMCs), sampled before the second cycle of nivolumab. The chain combines TRBV6-5 with TRBJ1-1, with D tentatively TRBD1 (6 bases). The CDR3 DNA reads as TGTGCCAGCAGACCATACAGGGTTAACACTGAAGCTTTCTTT. This encodes CASRPYRVNTEAFF.